The clone carrying this T cell receptor beta chain was seen more than once but under ten times. This CDR3 contains 20 residues. V dropped 0 bases and J dropped 2; count of bases not matched to a gene: 10. Germline V CDR1 and CDR2: SGHTA, FQGNSA. These data come from a study of metastatic and nonmetastatic thyroid tumors. The entire patient cohort was treatment-naive prior to thyroid surgery. MiXCR re-clonotyped the PCR reads for TCRdb. The sample has tens of thousands of clones; about 12% are singletons. This chain connects TRBV7-2 to TRBJ2-5; TRBD2 matches 15 bases. The TCR comes from a female donor with papillary thyroid cancer or a benign thyroid nodule (not recorded which). Some clones in this sample may be carry-over from other donors' samples. Material: blood. CDR3 coding DNA: TGTGCCAGCAGCTTAGCGACCAGGACTAGCGGGAGGGCACCACAAGAGACCCAGTACTTC. It is translated as CASSLATRTSGRAPQETQYF.